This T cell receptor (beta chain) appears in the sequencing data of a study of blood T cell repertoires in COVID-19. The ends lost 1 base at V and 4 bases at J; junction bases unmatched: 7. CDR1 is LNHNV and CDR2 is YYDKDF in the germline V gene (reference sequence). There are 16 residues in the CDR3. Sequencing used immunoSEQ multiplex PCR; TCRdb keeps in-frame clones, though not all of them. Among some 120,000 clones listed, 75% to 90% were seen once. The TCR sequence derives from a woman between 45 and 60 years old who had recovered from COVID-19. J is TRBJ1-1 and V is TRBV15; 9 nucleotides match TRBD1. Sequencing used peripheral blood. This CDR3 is CATSRAPTGGSTEAFF. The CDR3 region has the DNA TGTGCCACCAGCAGAGCGCCGACAGGGGGGAGCACTGAAGCTTTCTTT. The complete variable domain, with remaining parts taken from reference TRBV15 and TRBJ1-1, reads DAMVIQNPRYQVTQFGKPVTLSCSQTLNHNVMYWYQQKSSQAPKLLFHYYDKDFNNEADTPDNFQSRRPNTSFCFLDIRSPGLGDTAMYLCATSRAPTGGSTEAFFGQGTRLTVV.